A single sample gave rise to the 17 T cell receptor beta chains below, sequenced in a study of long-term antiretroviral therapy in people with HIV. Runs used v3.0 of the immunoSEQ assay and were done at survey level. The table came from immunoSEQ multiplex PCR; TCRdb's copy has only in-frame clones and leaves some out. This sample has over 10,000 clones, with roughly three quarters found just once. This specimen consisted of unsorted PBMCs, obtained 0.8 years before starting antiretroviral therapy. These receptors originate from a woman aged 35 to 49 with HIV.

CDR3 DNA: TGTGCCAGCAGAACCGGGACAGTGAACACTGAAGCTTTCTTT. It is translated as CASRTGTVNTEAFF. The chain links TRBV6-5 to TRBJ1-1, with 7 bases matching TRBD1. The CDR3 runs to 14 residues. Germline loops: CDR1 MNHEY, CDR2 SVGAGI. V shed 6 bases and J 0 bases; nucleotides not matched to a gene: 4.

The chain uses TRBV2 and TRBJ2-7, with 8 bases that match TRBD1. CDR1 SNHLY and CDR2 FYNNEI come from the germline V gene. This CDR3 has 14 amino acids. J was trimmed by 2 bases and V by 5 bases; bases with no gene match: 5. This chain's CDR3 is CASSFMDRAYEQYF. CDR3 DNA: TGTGCCAGCAGTTTTATGGACAGGGCCTACGAGCAGTACTTC.

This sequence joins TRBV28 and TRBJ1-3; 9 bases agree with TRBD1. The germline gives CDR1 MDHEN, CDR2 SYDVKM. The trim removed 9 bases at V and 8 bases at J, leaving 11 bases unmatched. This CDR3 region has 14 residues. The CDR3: CASQTGQGTDTIYF. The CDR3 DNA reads TGTGCCAGTCAAACGGGACAGGGAACTGACACCATATATTTT.

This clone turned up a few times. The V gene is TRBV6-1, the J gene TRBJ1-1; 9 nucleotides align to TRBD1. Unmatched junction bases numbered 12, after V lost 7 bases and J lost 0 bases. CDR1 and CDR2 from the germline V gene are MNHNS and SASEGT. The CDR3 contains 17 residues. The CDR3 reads CASIDGQGRFLNTEAFF. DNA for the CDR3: TGTGCCAGCATTGATGGACAGGGGAGGTTTTTGAACACTGAAGCTTTCTTT.

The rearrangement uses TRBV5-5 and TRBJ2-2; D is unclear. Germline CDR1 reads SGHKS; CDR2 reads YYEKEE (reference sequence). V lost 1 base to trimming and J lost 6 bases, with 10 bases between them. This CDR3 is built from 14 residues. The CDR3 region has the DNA TGTGCCAGCAGCTTGCAAGGGTTAGCCGGGGAGCTGTTTTTT. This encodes CASSLQGLAGELFF.

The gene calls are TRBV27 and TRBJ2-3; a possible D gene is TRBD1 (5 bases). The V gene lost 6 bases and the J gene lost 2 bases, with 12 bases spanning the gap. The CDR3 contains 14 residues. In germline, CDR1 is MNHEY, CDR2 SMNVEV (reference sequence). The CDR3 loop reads CASSLGLYTDTQYF. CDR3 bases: TGTGCCAGCAGCTTGGGGCTATACACAGATACGCAGTATTTT.

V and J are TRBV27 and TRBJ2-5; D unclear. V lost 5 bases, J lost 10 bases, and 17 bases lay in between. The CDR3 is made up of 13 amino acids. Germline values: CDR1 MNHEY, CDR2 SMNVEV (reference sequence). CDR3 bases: TGTGCCAGCAGTCCCCCCGGTGGTGATGACCAGTACTTC. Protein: CASSPPGGDDQYF.

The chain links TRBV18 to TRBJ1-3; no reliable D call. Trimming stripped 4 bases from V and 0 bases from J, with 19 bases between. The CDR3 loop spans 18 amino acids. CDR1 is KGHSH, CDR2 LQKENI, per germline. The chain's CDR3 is CASSQIRRESSSGNTIYF. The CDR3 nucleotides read TGTGCCAGCTCACAGATCCGCCGGGAATCGAGCTCTGGAAACACCATATATTTT.

CDR3 bases: TGTGCCAGCAGCTTAGTGCCGGGGGCCATTGAAGCTTTCTTT. It encodes CASSLVPGAIEAFF. This chain uses TRBV7-2 with TRBJ1-1; D possibly corresponds to TRBD1 (6 bases). The V gene's germline CDR1 is SGHTA and CDR2 FQGNSA. The CDR3 covers 14 residues. V lost 1 base and J 7 bases, leaving 13 bases between the germline ends.

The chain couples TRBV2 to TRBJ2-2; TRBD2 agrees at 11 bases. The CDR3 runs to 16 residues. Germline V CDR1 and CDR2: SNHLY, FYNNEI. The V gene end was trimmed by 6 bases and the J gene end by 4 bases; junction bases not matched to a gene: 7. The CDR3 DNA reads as TGTGCCAGCAGACTACTAGCGGGAGTATCCACCGGGGAGCTGTTTTTT. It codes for CASRLLAGVSTGELFF.

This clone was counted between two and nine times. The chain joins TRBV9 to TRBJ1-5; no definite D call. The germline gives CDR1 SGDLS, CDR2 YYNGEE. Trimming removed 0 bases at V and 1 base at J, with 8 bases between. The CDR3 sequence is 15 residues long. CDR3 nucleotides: TGTGCCAGCAGCGTAGAAGGGCAGAGCAATCAGCCCCAGCATTTT. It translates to CASSVEGQSNQPQHF.

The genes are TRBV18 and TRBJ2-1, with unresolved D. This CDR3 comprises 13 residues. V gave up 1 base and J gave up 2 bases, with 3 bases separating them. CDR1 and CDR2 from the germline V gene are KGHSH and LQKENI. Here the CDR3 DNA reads TGTGCCAGCTCACCACTAGCCTACAATGAGCAGTTCTTC. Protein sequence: CASSPLAYNEQFF.

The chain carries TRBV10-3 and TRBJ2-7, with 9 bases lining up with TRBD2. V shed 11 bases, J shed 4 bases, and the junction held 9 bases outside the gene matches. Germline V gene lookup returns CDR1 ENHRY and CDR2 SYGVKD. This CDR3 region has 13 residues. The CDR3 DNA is TGTGCCGCGGGGGGGACTCCAAAATACGAGCAGTACTTC. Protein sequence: CAAGGTPKYEQYF.

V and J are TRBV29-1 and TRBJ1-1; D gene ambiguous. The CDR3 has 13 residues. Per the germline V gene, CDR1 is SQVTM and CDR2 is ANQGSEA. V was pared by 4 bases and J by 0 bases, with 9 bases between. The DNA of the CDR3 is TGCAGCGTTGCCAGGATCATGAACACTGAAGCTTTCTTT. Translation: CSVARIMNTEAFF.

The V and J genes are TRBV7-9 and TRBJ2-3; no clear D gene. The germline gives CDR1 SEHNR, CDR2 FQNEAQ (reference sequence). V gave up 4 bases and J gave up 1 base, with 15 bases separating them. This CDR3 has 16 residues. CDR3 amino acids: CASSSRLGLGTDTQYF. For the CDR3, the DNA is TGTGCCAGCAGCTCCAGGTTAGGGCTTGGCACAGATACGCAGTATTTT.

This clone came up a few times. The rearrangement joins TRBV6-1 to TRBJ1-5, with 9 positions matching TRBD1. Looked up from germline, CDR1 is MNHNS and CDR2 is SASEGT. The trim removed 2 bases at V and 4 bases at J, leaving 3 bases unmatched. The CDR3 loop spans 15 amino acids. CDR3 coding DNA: TGTGCCAGCAGTGAATGGGACAGGGTAAATCAGCCCCAGCATTTT. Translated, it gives CASSEWDRVNQPQHF.

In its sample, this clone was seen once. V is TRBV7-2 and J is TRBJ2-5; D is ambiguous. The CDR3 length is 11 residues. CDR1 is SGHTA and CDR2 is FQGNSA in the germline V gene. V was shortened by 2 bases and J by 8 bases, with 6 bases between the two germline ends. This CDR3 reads CASSLLRTQYF. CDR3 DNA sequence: TGTGCCAGCAGCTTATTGAGAACCCAGTACTTC.